The 22 T cell receptor beta chains presented below share a single source sample, sequenced in a study of T cells in Graves' hyperthyroidism and ophthalmopathy. Template material for amplifying TCR beta CDR3 regions consisted of RNA transcripts. HTBI primers were employed in a first-round RT-PCR of the TCR CDR3. MiXCR, run by TCRdb on the multiplex PCR reads, gives a single entry per CDR3 protein. The sample lists 100,000 to 140,000 distinct CDR3 sequences, roughly 15% occurring once. The sample consisted of blood. Receptor source: a woman aged 45-60 years with Graves' hyperthyroidism.

The chain joins TRBV20-1 to TRBJ1-6; tentative D call: TRBD1 (5 bases). The CDR3 contains 16 residues. V lost 7 bases and J lost 0, with 16 bases in between. Per the germline V gene, CDR1 is DFQATT and CDR2 is SNEGSKA (reference sequence). The CDR3 loop is CSVTEDTSSYNSPLHF. CDR3 in DNA: TGCAGTGTCACGGAGGACACTAGCTCCTATAATTCACCCCTCCACTTT.

The chain links TRBV7-6 to TRBJ1-1; D uncertain. V was trimmed by 1 base and J by 3 bases, leaving 9 bases between them. The CDR3 is 14 residues long. CDR1 and CDR2 (germline): SGHVS, FNYEAQ. CDR3 nucleotides: TGTGCCAGCAGCTTAGACAGACCTGACACTGAAGCTTTCTTT. It is translated as CASSLDRPDTEAFF.

In its sample, this clonotype was seen many times. The CDR3 nucleotides read TGTGCCAGCTCACCGACCCCGGGACACCTCTACAATGAGCAGTTCTTC. It codes for CASSPTPGHLYNEQFF. The genes are TRBV18 and TRBJ2-1; D is perhaps TRBD1 (6 bases). The CDR3 is 16 amino acids. Trimming cost V 3 bases and J 3 bases, with 15 bases left between them. The germline CDR1 and CDR2 sequences are KGHSH and LQKENI.

This clonotype was counted many times. It may be a read error: a sequence one base away is much more abundant. This rearrangement joins TRBV2 to TRBJ1-2; D gene uncertain. This CDR3 comprises 14 residues. Per the germline V gene, CDR1 is SNHLY and CDR2 is FYNNEI. The CDR3 DNA follows: TGTACCAGCAGTGAGTTTAGTTCCAGCTATGGCTACACCTTC. This gives the protein CTSSEFSSSYGYTF.

This clonotype was observed at least ten times. The chain has TRBV29-1 and TRBJ2-5; 8 nucleotides line up with TRBD1. This CDR3 contains 11 residues. Losses at the gene ends were 7 bases for V and 4 bases for J; bases not matched to a gene: 2. CDR1 is SQVTM and CDR2 is ANQGSEA in the germline V gene. The CDR3, as DNA: TGCAGCGCCACAGGGGGAGAGACCCAGTACTTC. Its protein is CSATGGETQYF. Full variable domain (rest looked up from reference TRBV29-1 and TRBJ2-5): SAVISQKPSRDICQRGTSLTIQCQVDSQVTMMFWYRQQPGQSLTLIATANQGSEATYESGFVIDKFPISRPNLTFSTLTVSNMSPEDSSIYLCSATGGETQYFGPGTRLLVL.

Ten or more counts support this clonotype. CDR3 DNA: TGCAGTGCAGAGGAGAGATCTAGCACAGATACGCAGTATTTT. Translated: CSAEERSSTDTQYF. The chain uses TRBV20-1 and TRBJ2-3; no definite D call. V gave up 6 bases and J gave up 0 bases, with 13 bases separating them. Germline V gene data show CDR1 as DFQATT and CDR2 as SNEGSKA (reference sequence). CDR3 length: 14 amino acids.

The table lists this clonotype with many counts. The V gene is TRBV7-3, the J gene TRBJ2-3; 9 nucleotides line up with TRBD1. Germline V gives CDR1 SGHTA, CDR2 FQGTGA. The trim removed 1 base at V and 5 bases at J, leaving 10 bases unmatched. The CDR3 spans 17 residues. CDR3 nucleotide sequence: TGTGCCAGCAGCTTAATGGGGCCTCGGACAGGGGAAGATACGCAGTATTTT. Its translation is CASSLMGPRTGEDTQYF.

This clonotype was counted many times. The chain is built from TRBV20-1 and TRBJ2-2; TRBD1 might be the D (6 bases). Germline CDR1 DFQATT, CDR2 SNEGSKA (reference sequence). CDR3 size: 13 residues. V was clipped by 6 bases and J by 6 bases, with 14 bases between them. CDR3 nucleotide sequence: TGCAGTGCGACAGGCCCTCCCCCCGGGGAGCTGTTTTTT. Amino acids: CSATGPPPGELFF.

This clonotype was detected many times. V and J are TRBV6-5 and TRBJ2-7; tentatively, D is TRBD1 (5 bases). Per germline, CDR1 MNHEY and CDR2 SVGAGI. V lost 4 bases and J 3 bases, leaving 13 bases between the germline ends. This CDR3 has 14 residues. CDR3 sequence reads: CASSSTTVNYEQYF. The CDR3 DNA reads as TGTGCCAGCAGTTCTACGACAGTAAACTACGAGCAGTACTTC.

This clonotype was detected many times. This CDR3 is CSARSYSYQSYEQYF. The CDR3 region has the DNA TGCAGTGCTAGATCTTACTCTTACCAATCCTACGAGCAGTACTTC. This chain joins TRBV20-1 and TRBJ2-7; D is undetermined. This CDR3 has 15 amino acids. Germline V CDR1 and CDR2: DFQATT, SNEGSKA (reference sequence). Trimming took 2 bases from V and 1 from J, leaving 15 bases between them.

This clonotype was recorded at least ten times. The chain recombines TRBV20-1 with TRBJ2-7; D unclear. This CDR3 has 17 residues. Germline V gives CDR1 DFQATT, CDR2 SNEGSKA (reference sequence). V lost 0 bases to trimming and J lost 0 bases, with 18 bases between them. The CDR3 loop is CSARDHAGQRSSYEQYV. DNA for the CDR3: TGCAGTGCTAGAGACCATGCCGGGCAGAGGAGCTCCTACGAGCAGTACGTC.

This clonotype appeared many times. The chain combines TRBV11-2 with TRBJ2-1; 12 positions agree with TRBD2. The germline V gene encodes CDR1 SGHAT and CDR2 FQNNGV. Unmatched junction bases numbered 2, after V lost 3 bases and J lost 5 bases. The CDR3 runs to 15 residues. CDR3 nucleotides: TGTGCCAGCAGCTTGGGACTAGCGGGCCACAATGAGCAGTTCTTC. This encodes CASSLGLAGHNEQFF.

Only a few counts were recorded for this clonotype. The chain uses TRBV2 and TRBJ2-3, with D perhaps TRBD1 (5 bases). V was shortened by 7 bases and J by 1 base, with 12 bases between the two germline ends. The CDR3 totals 14 residues. Germline lookup yields CDR1 SNHLY and CDR2 FYNNEI. DNA for the CDR3: TGTGCCAGCACTTGGGGCGGTCGCACAGATACGCAGTATTTT. Translated, it gives CASTWGGRTDTQYF.

The V call is TRBV19, the J call TRBJ2-4, with 10 bases fitting TRBD2. Germline V gene sequence: CDR1 LNHDA, CDR2 SQIVND (reference sequence). There are 18 residues in the CDR3. The J segment lost 1 base and the V segment lost 3 bases, leaving 9 bases of the junction unmatched. The CDR3 spells CASSIRAGGPIAKNIQYF. DNA for the CDR3: TGTGCCAGTAGTATCAGAGCGGGAGGGCCTATTGCCAAAAACATTCAGTACTTC.

This clonotype was seen at least ten times. V and J are TRBV28 and TRBJ1-5; 8 bases map to TRBD1. The CDR3 extends over 15 amino acids. CDR1 MDHEN and CDR2 SYDVKM come from the germline V gene. V was pared by 7 bases and J by 5 bases, with 10 bases of the junction left unmatched. CDR3 nucleotides: TGTGCCAGCACCCAACCTGGGACAGGACATCAGCCCCAGCATTTT. Its translation: CASTQPGTGHQPQHF.

This clonotype was observed many times. V usage is TRBV28 and J usage is TRBJ1-4; no firm D call. The CDR3 consists of 13 residues. The germline V and J ends were trimmed by 5 bases and 8 bases, with 12 bases remaining between them. Germline CDR1 and CDR2: MDHEN and SYDVKM. Here the CDR3 reads CASSREGREKLFF. In DNA form, the CDR3 reads TGTGCCAGCAGTCGAGAGGGAAGGGAAAAACTGTTTTTT.

This clonotype was picked up many times. The chain joins TRBV7-3 to TRBJ2-1; perhaps TRBD2 as D (5 bases). This CDR3 has 15 amino acids. CDR1 SGHTA and CDR2 FQGTGA come from the germline V gene. V was trimmed by 0 bases and J by 1 base, leaving 7 bases between them. The CDR3: CASSLTSASYNEQFF. For the CDR3, the DNA is TGTGCCAGCAGCTTAACTAGCGCGTCCTACAATGAGCAGTTCTTC.

This clonotype was observed many times. The chain is built from TRBV6-2 or TRBV6-3 and TRBJ2-5; 9 bases map to TRBD2. Germline V gene lookup returns CDR1 MNHEY and CDR2 SVGEGT. V lost 4 bases, J lost 1 base, and 7 bases stayed unmatched. CDR3 length: 16 amino acids. The CDR3 reads CASSSGREGPQETQYF. CDR3 in DNA: TGTGCCAGCAGTTCGGGGCGGGAGGGTCCCCAAGAGACCCAGTACTTC.

This clonotype was observed many times. The chain has TRBV28 and TRBJ2-7; 9 positions match TRBD1. The CDR3 totals 14 residues. The junction had 5 bases not matched to a gene; V was cut back by 2 bases and J by 6 bases. The germline CDR1 and CDR2 sequences are MDHEN and SYDVKM. DNA of the CDR3: TGTGCCAGCAGTTTAGAACAGGGGGCCCTCGAGCAGTACGTC. It specifies CASSLEQGALEQYV.

This clonotype has at least ten counts. The V gene is TRBV11-2, the J gene TRBJ2-3; D is unclear. This CDR3 spans 12 amino acids. V lost 5 bases and J 2 bases, leaving 5 bases between the germline ends. CDR1 is SGHAT, CDR2 FQNNGV, per germline. The CDR3 DNA is TGTGCCAGCAGCCTCAACACAGATACGCAGTATTTT. Translation gives CASSLNTDTQYF.

This clonotype was seen repeatedly, ten times or more. For the CDR3, the DNA is TGTGCCAGCAGCCTAGGAGTGGGGCGTCAAGAGACCCAGTACTTC. Residues: CASSLGVGRQETQYF. The J gene is TRBJ2-5, the V gene TRBV3-1; TRBD1 is a possible D gene (5 bases). Between the trimmed V and J ends, which lost 4 bases and 2 bases, there was a span of 14 bases. The CDR3 extends over 15 amino acids. Germline values: CDR1 LGHDT, CDR2 YNNKEL (reference sequence).

The V gene is TRBV6-1, the J gene TRBJ2-5, with D possibly being TRBD1 or TRBD2 (5 bases each). CDR1 is MNHNS and CDR2 is SASEGT in the germline V gene. This CDR3 contains 14 residues. The ends were cut back, 4 bases at V and 4 bases at J, with 13 bases in the middle. The CDR3 sequence: CASSVGPIRETQYF. The CDR3 DNA sequence: TGTGCCAGCAGTGTGGGACCAATCCGAGAGACCCAGTACTTC.